A selection of T cell receptor beta chains follows, all from one sample in a study of shared clonotypes between healthy human individuals. This table comes from immunoSEQ multiplex PCR, and its TCRdb copy is limited to in-frame clones, with some not included. Of about 2.1 million clones listed, roughly 93% are singletons. The sample was naive CD8+ T cells from PBMCs. These receptor sequences come from a man between 18 and 29 years old in good health. Some clones in this sample may be carry-over from other donors' samples. Each CDR3 is given with its conserved first and last residue. A D gene is named only where the DNA matches it firmly. Only some rows state a clone size, as once, few, many or a class for expanded clones.

D: .
size: .
J: TRBJ2-1
V: TRBV9
CDR3: CASSVEDRVYDEQFF

D: TRBD2
size: .
J: TRBJ2-7
V: TRBV11-2
CDR3: CASSSLAGGFSYEQYF

D: TRBD2
size: .
J: TRBJ2-5
V: TRBV5-6
CDR3: CASSRRGGAEREAQYF

D: .
size: .
J: TRBJ2-7
V: TRBV2
CDR3: CASSEWVGVYEQYF

D: .
size: .
J: TRBJ2-3
V: TRBV7-3
CDR3: CASSLSGWITDTQYF

D: .
size: .
J: TRBJ2-7
V: TRBV7-2
CDR3: CASSTWTVAYEQYF

D: .
size: .
J: TRBJ2-7
V: TRBV7-6
CDR3: CASSLGDGVPYEQYF

D: .
size: .
J: TRBJ1-1
V: TRBV5-8
CDR3: CASSRGETEAFF

D: .
size: .
J: TRBJ2-2
V: TRBV7-9
CDR3: CATTYFATGELFF

D: .
size: few
J: TRBJ1-1
V: TRBV7-6
CDR3: CASSQAPGTQNTEAFF

D: .
size: .
J: TRBJ2-7
V: TRBV27
CDR3: CASSLSITTQNYEQYF

D: .
size: .
J: TRBJ2-3
V: TRBV7-9
CDR3: CASSFPGSRGTDTQYF

D: .
size: .
J: TRBJ2-1
V: TRBV21-1
CDR3: CASSKYAPLSLANEQFF

D: .
size: .
J: TRBJ1-5
V: TRBV28
CDR3: CASSPYSNQPQHF

D: TRBD2
size: .
J: TRBJ2-1
V: TRBV11-3
CDR3: CASSQHRTSGYNEQFF